These 30 T cell receptor beta chains were all obtained from the same sample, sequenced in a study of blood T cell repertoires in COVID-19. Profiled with immunoSEQ multiplex PCR; TCRdb holds only in-frame clones, not every one. Here the sample spans over 100,000 clones, about four fifths being singletons. Specimen: peripheral blood. All receptors come from a woman aged 80 or over with active or convalescent COVID-19.

The chain links TRBV7-2 to TRBJ2-1, with D possibly matching TRBD2 (5 bases). The V gene lost 1 base and the J gene lost 1 base, with 8 bases spanning the gap. The germline V gene has CDR1 SGHTA and CDR2 FQGNSA. The CDR3 consists of 15 residues. Here the CDR3 reads CASSLVPGSYNEQFF. The CDR3 bases are TGTGCCAGCAGCTTAGTACCGGGATCCTACAATGAGCAGTTCTTC.

The rearrangement links TRBV5-5 to TRBJ2-5; no firm D call. The CDR3 has 13 residues. Germline loops: CDR1 SGHKS, CDR2 YYEKEE (reference sequence). V dropped 3 bases and J dropped 5 bases, with 11 bases sitting between them. This CDR3 reads CASSSGWFETQYF. The CDR3 nucleotides read TGTGCCAGCAGCTCCGGTTGGTTTGAGACCCAGTACTTC.

The genes are TRBV28 and TRBJ1-4; 7 bases are a match to TRBD1. J was trimmed by 8 bases and V by 7 bases; bases with no gene match: 13. Germline lookup yields CDR1 MDHEN and CDR2 SYDVKM. The CDR3 covers 15 residues. The CDR3 loop reads CASTNGGGLGEKLFF. The CDR3, as DNA: TGTGCCAGCACCAACGGAGGGGGCTTGGGGGAAAAACTGTTTTTT.

This clone showed up just a few times. The chain employs TRBV18 and TRBJ2-5, with D possibly matching TRBD1 (7 bases). The CDR3 sequence is 15 residues long. Between the trimmed V and J ends, which lost 2 bases and 5 bases, there was a span of 15 bases. Germline assignment: CDR1 KGHSH and CDR2 LQKENI. In DNA, the CDR3 is TGTGCCAGCTCACCAGACCGGACAGGAGGGGAGACCCAGTACTTC. Translating it yields CASSPDRTGGETQYF.

V and J are TRBV27 and TRBJ2-1, with 14 bases aligning to TRBD2. The trim removed 7 bases at V and 8 bases at J, leaving 7 bases unmatched. Germline V lookup: CDR1 MNHEY, CDR2 SMNVEV (reference sequence). The CDR3 is made up of 15 amino acids. CDR3 sequence reads: CASTRGTSGSDEQFF. CDR3 bases: TGTGCCAGCACCCGCGGGACTAGCGGGAGCGATGAGCAGTTCTTC.

CDR3 DNA: TGTGCCAGCAGTTCCCCCAGGACAGGGCCCTACGAGCAGTACTTC. Translated: CASSSPRTGPYEQYF. This chain joins TRBV28 and TRBJ2-7; TRBD1 matches at 8 bases. This CDR3 contains 15 residues. V trimming: 4 bases; J trimming: 2 bases; junction bases outside the gene matches: 7. CDR1 is MDHEN, CDR2 SYDVKM, per germline.

The genes are TRBV27 and TRBJ1-1, with 8 nucleotides matching TRBD1. This CDR3 contains 16 residues. Per germline, CDR1 MNHEY and CDR2 SMNVEV (reference sequence). Trimming took 1 base from V and 1 from J; bases not matched to a gene: 5. The CDR3 sequence is CASSLFGQGSNTEAFF. Here the CDR3 DNA reads TGTGCCAGCAGTTTATTCGGACAGGGTTCGAACACTGAAGCTTTCTTT.

This clone was seen just once. The chain's CDR3 is CASSLPEETQYF. In DNA form, the CDR3 reads TGTGCCAGCAGCTTGCCTGAAGAGACCCAGTACTTC. The chain links TRBV5-4 to TRBJ2-5; D unclear. CDR1 and CDR2 (germline): SGHNT, YYREEE (reference sequence). V was pared by 1 base and J by 3 bases, with 4 bases between. The CDR3 totals 12 residues.

In its sample, this clone was seen many times. This chain links TRBV9 with TRBJ1-3; D is undetermined. The CDR3 consists of 15 residues. Trimming took 0 bases from V and 4 from J, leaving 11 bases between them. Germline V lookup: CDR1 SGDLS, CDR2 YYNGEE. CDR3 nucleotide sequence: TGTGCCAGCAGCGTAGATGTACTAGGCGGAAACACCATATATTTT. It specifies CASSVDVLGGNTIYF. Filled out from reference TRBV9 and TRBJ1-3, the complete variable domain reads DSGVTQTPKHLITATGQRVTLRCSPRSGDLSVYWYQQSLDQGLQFLIQYYNGEERAKGNILERFSAQQFPDLHSELNLSSLELGDSALYFCASSVDVLGGNTIYFGEGSWLTVV.

The chain is built from TRBV27 and TRBJ2-3, with D possibly being TRBD1 (6 bases). Per the germline V gene, CDR1 is MNHEY and CDR2 is SMNVEV (reference sequence). Trimming pared 0 bases from V and 4 bases from J, leaving 17 bases between. The CDR3 has 17 residues. CDR3 loop: CASSLSPTGIQADTQYF. For the CDR3, the DNA is TGTGCCAGCAGTTTATCACCGACAGGCATCCAGGCAGATACGCAGTATTTT.

The chain uses TRBV5-1 and TRBJ1-1; the D gene is possibly TRBD1 (5 bases). CDR1 and CDR2 (germline): SGHRS, YFSETQ. Trimming removed 0 bases at V and 5 bases at J, with 11 bases between. The CDR3 has 14 residues. Written as DNA, the CDR3 is TGCGCCAGCAGCTTGGCTGGTCAGGGAACTGAAGCTTTCTTT. This translates into CASSLAGQGTEAFF. Using reference TRBV5-1 and TRBJ1-1 for the parts outside the CDR3, the full variable domain is KAGVTQTPRYLIKTRGQQVTLSCSPISGHRSVSWYQQTPGQGLQFLFEYFSETQRNKGNFPGRFSGRQFSNSRSEMNVSTLELGDSALYLCASSLAGQGTEAFFGQGTRLTVV.

The chain couples TRBV5-6 to TRBJ1-6, with a weak D call TRBD1 (5 bases). Looked up from germline, CDR1 is SGHDT and CDR2 is YYEEEE. Deletions cut 1 base from V and 7 bases from J, with 12 bases between. The CDR3 extends over 15 amino acids. CDR3 residues: CASSLKTAWNSPLHF. The DNA for the CDR3 is TGTGCCAGCAGCTTGAAGACAGCATGGAATTCACCCCTCCACTTT. Full variable domain (remainder filled in from reference TRBV5-6 and TRBJ1-6): DAGVTQSPTHLIKTRGQQVTLRCSPKSGHDTVSWYQQALGQGPQFIFQYYEEEERQRGNFPDRFSGHQFPNYSSELNVNALLLGDSALYLCASSLKTAWNSPLHFGNGTRLTVT.

This clone occurred a few times. The chain links TRBV20-1 to TRBJ2-3, with D unresolved. Germline assignment: CDR1 DFQATT and CDR2 SNEGSKA (reference sequence). V was cut by 5 bases and J by 8 bases, with 11 bases left in between. The CDR3 covers 11 residues. CDR3 sequence (DNA): TGCAGTGCTGCTGTCGGTGGTACGCAGTATTTT. Translated, it gives CSAAVGGTQYF.

The chain combines TRBV28 with TRBJ2-7; weak D call: TRBD1 (8 bases). V lost 2 bases, J lost 2 bases, and 13 bases lay in between. The CDR3 runs to 15 residues. Germline V gene lookup returns CDR1 MDHEN and CDR2 SYDVKM. In DNA, the CDR3 is TGTGCCAGCAGTTTACGGGGGGACAGGCCCTACGAGCAGTACTTC. This encodes CASSLRGDRPYEQYF. Complete variable domain (other parts from reference TRBV28 and TRBJ2-7): DVKVTQSSRYLVKRTGEKVFLECVQDMDHENMFWYRQDPGLGLRLIYFSYDVKMKEKGDIPEGYSVSREKKERFSLILESASTNQTSMYLCASSLRGDRPYEQYFGPGTRLTVT.

V is TRBV20-1 and J is TRBJ2-1; D gene ambiguous. The V gene lost 6 bases and the J gene lost 10 bases, with 13 bases spanning the gap. Per the germline V gene, CDR1 is DFQATT and CDR2 is SNEGSKA (reference sequence). The CDR3 is 11 residues long. In DNA form, the CDR3 reads TGCAGTGCCCTAGGCATTCAGGAGCAGTTCTTC. Amino acid sequence: CSALGIQEQFF.

In this sample, this clone turned up a few times. The V call is TRBV19, the J call TRBJ1-4; D remains unclear. The CDR3 is 18 residues long. Germline loops: CDR1 LNHDA, CDR2 SQIVND (reference sequence). With 3 bases removed from V and 5 bases from J, the gap between germline ends came to 22 bases. The CDR3 spells CASSMGLGSEGGNEKLFF. The DNA of the CDR3 is TGTGCCAGTAGTATGGGCCTTGGGAGCGAAGGCGGGAATGAAAAACTGTTTTTT.

V usage is TRBV5-8 and J usage is TRBJ1-2; 7 nucleotides line up with TRBD1. The CDR3 is 14 residues long. Trimming at V came to 3 bases and at J to 6 bases, leaving 8 bases not matched to a gene. The germline V gene has CDR1 SGHTS and CDR2 YDEGEE. CDR3 amino acids: CASSWNRGLHGYTF. The DNA for the CDR3 is TGTGCCAGCAGCTGGAACAGGGGACTGCATGGCTACACCTTC. The full variable domain, completed using reference TRBV5-8 and TRBJ1-2, is EAGVTQSPTHLIKTRGQQATLRCSPISGHTSVYWYQQALGLGLQFLLWYDEGEERNRGNFPPRFSGRQFPNYSSELNVNALELEDSALYLCASSWNRGLHGYTFGSGTRLTVV.

The chain links TRBV29-1 to TRBJ2-1; 12 bases map to TRBD1. Germline-derived CDR1 and CDR2 are SQVTM and ANQGSEA. The length of the CDR3 is 15 residues. V lost 3 bases, J lost 8 bases, and 8 bases stayed unmatched. The CDR3 loop is CSVDPGQGAMDEQFF. Written as DNA, the CDR3 is TGCAGCGTTGACCCGGGACAGGGGGCAATGGATGAGCAGTTCTTC.

The chain joins TRBV2 to TRBJ1-5; possible D gene TRBD1, 6 bases. Between the trimmed V and J ends, which lost 4 bases and 3 bases, there was a span of 13 bases. Germline CDR1 is SNHLY and CDR2 is FYNNEI. The CDR3 is made up of 15 amino acids. CDR3 loop: CASSGGTSNNQPQHF. The CDR3 bases are TGTGCCAGCAGTGGTGGGACAAGCAACAATCAGCCCCAGCATTTT.

J is TRBJ1-1 and V is TRBV20-1, with D hard to call. Looked up from germline, CDR1 is DFQATT and CDR2 is SNEGSKA (reference sequence). The V end lost 3 bases, the J end lost 0 bases, and 8 bases lay between the germline ends. This CDR3 comprises 13 residues. CDR3 in amino acids: CSASSVMNTEAFF. CDR3 bases: TGCAGTGCTAGTTCAGTCATGAACACTGAAGCTTTCTTT.

The chain couples TRBV10-3 to TRBJ2-7; D remains ambiguous. Trimming took off 4 bases at V and 0 bases at J, with 7 bases between the two ends. Germline V gene sequence: CDR1 ENHRY, CDR2 SYGVKD. The length of the CDR3 is 13 residues. The CDR3 DNA sequence: TGTGCCATCAGTGGGGCCAACTCCTACGAGCAGTACTTC. Encoded protein: CAISGANSYEQYF.

In DNA, the CDR3 is TGTGCCAGCAGCGGAACAGGGAGAAACTATGGCTACACCTTC. It is translated as CASSGTGRNYGYTF. The genes are TRBV7-2 and TRBJ1-2; D perhaps matches TRBD1 (6 bases). V shed 5 bases and J shed 2 bases, with 12 bases lying between them. CDR3 length equals 14 residues. Germline lookup yields CDR1 SGHTA and CDR2 FQGNSA.

This chain joins TRBV2 and TRBJ1-6; D might be TRBD1 (5 bases). The length of the CDR3 is 12 residues. CDR1 and CDR2 from the germline V gene are SNHLY and FYNNEI. With 9 bases removed from V and 7 bases from J, the gap between germline ends came to 10 bases. CDR3 sequence: CARRGGNSPLHF. CDR3 in DNA: TGTGCCAGACGGGGGGGGAATTCACCCCTCCACTTT. Based on the CDR3 plus reference TRBV2 and TRBJ1-6, the full variable domain is EPEVTQTPSHQVTQMGQEVILRCVPISNHLYFYWYRQILGQKVEFLVSFYNNEISEKSEIFDDQFSVERPDGSNFTLKIRSTKLEDSAMYFCARRGGNSPLHFGNGTRLTVT.

This chain joins TRBV10-3 and TRBJ1-1, with unresolved D. Trimming left V 2 bases short and J 7 bases short, with 8 bases between. The V gene's germline CDR1 is ENHRY and CDR2 SYGVKD. The CDR3 is 12 residues long. CDR3 nucleotides: TGTGCCATCAGTGAGATCGGGTATGAAGCTTTCTTT. It codes for CAISEIGYEAFF.

V is TRBV7-8 and J is TRBJ2-5; D gene unclear. The ends were cut back, 5 bases at V and 2 bases at J, with 18 bases in the middle. The germline V gene encodes CDR1 SGHVS and CDR2 FQNEAQ. The CDR3 covers 16 residues. CDR3 DNA: TGTGCCAGCAGCCAATCCCCGGGTCGCAAGCAAGAGACCCAGTACTTC. This gives the protein CASSQSPGRKQETQYF.

The rearrangement joins TRBV7-8 to TRBJ1-4, with D unresolved. V was cut by 0 bases and J by 6 bases, with 11 bases left in between. The germline V gene has CDR1 SGHVS and CDR2 FQNEAQ. The CDR3 covers 15 residues. Written as DNA, the CDR3 is TGTGCCAGCAGCTTAGCGGAGCTCCTTGATGAAAAACTGTTTTTT. It codes for CASSLAELLDEKLFF.

This clone has just a few counts. The chain carries TRBV30 and TRBJ2-2; weak D call: TRBD1 (5 bases). V was shortened by 3 bases and J by 7 bases, with 9 bases between the two germline ends. The CDR3 covers 12 residues. Germline CDR1 reads GTSNPN; CDR2 reads SVGIG (reference sequence). CDR3: CAWRGPYGELFF. The CDR3 DNA reads as TGTGCCTGGAGGGGGCCGTACGGGGAGCTGTTTTTT.

The count of this clone is one. The rearrangement joins TRBV5-1 to TRBJ2-1, with 9 bases that match TRBD1. The CDR3 is 15 amino acids. CDR1 is SGHRS, CDR2 YFSETQ, per germline. Trimming cost V 3 bases and J 2 bases; bases outside gene matches: 3. CDR3 in amino acids: CASSSGTGPYNEQFF. The CDR3 DNA follows: TGCGCCAGCAGCTCGGGGACAGGGCCCTACAATGAGCAGTTCTTC. The full variable domain, in which reference TRBV5-1 and TRBJ2-1 provide the parts outside the CDR3, is KAGVTQTPRYLIKTRGQQVTLSCSPISGHRSVSWYQQTPGQGLQFLFEYFSETQRNKGNFPGRFSGRQFSNSRSEMNVSTLELGDSALYLCASSSGTGPYNEQFFGPGTRLTVL.

This sequence joins TRBV6-4 and TRBJ2-7; TRBD1 matches 11 bases. Germline CDR1 reads MRHNA; CDR2 reads SNTAGT. After removal of 4 bases from V and 3 bases from J, the junction contained 2 bases not matched to a gene. The CDR3 has 14 residues. CDR3 region: CASSGTGGSYEQYF. CDR3 in DNA: TGTGCCAGCAGTGGGACAGGGGGCAGCTACGAGCAGTACTTC.

This chain uses TRBV30 with TRBJ2-1; 7 nucleotides align to TRBD2. This CDR3 is 14 amino acids long. Germline V gives CDR1 GTSNPN, CDR2 SVGIG (reference sequence). The ends lost 0 bases at V and 6 bases at J; junction bases unmatched: 5. CDR3 residues: CAWSVWGGFNEQFF. In DNA form, the CDR3 reads TGTGCCTGGAGTGTGTGGGGGGGGTTCAATGAGCAGTTCTTC.